These 23 T cell receptor beta chains came from one sample sequenced in a study of cytomegalovirus exposure and HLA in healthy donors. Researchers ran the PCR with 60 Vbeta and 13 Jbeta primers. Here immunoSEQ multiplex PCR was the method, and the copy in TCRdb shows in-frame clones only, minus some. The sample includes about 170,000 clones, 80% of them seen just once. Sequences were obtained from PBMCs. All receptors come from a woman in her fifties or sixties in good health and CMV-seropositive.

This rearrangement joins TRBV30 to TRBJ2-1, with TRBD2 as a possible D gene (5 bases). The CDR3 runs 18 residues. V was trimmed by 0 bases and J by 4 bases, leaving 22 bases between them. Germline V gene sequence: CDR1 GTSNPN, CDR2 SVGIG (reference sequence). CDR3 nucleotide sequence: TGTGCCTGGAGTGTAACCCCCAAGGCTAGCTTTAAATACAATGAGCAGTTCTTC. This gives the protein CAWSVTPKASFKYNEQFF.

The V call is TRBV5-1, the J call TRBJ1-1; D ambiguous. CDR3 length equals 16 residues. Germline V gives CDR1 SGHRS, CDR2 YFSETQ. Trimming left V 4 bases short and J 5 bases short, with 21 bases between. The CDR3 bases are TGCGCCAGCAGCCCCGATCGGACTTGGCCTAGAACTGAAGCTTTCTTT. As protein: CASSPDRTWPRTEAFF.

V and J are TRBV5-1 and TRBJ2-3; 7 bases are shared with TRBD2. The V and J ends lost 0 bases and 3 bases, in that order; junction bases with no gene match: 10. Germline loops: CDR1 SGHRS, CDR2 YFSETQ. This CDR3 comprises 17 residues. The CDR3 DNA sequence: TGCGCCAGCAGCTTGGCCGGGGGGTGGGGACGGACAGATACGCAGTATTTT. Encoded protein: CASSLAGGWGRTDTQYF.

This rearrangement joins TRBV5-3 to TRBJ2-2; TRBD1 agrees at 11 bases. TRBV5-3 counts as an open reading frame of uncertain function. J gave up 4 bases and V 4 bases, and 6 bases lay outside the gene matches. This CDR3 is built from 16 residues. The CDR3 region is CARSLGQGAGTGELFF. CDR3 in DNA: TGTGCCAGAAGCCTAGGACAGGGGGCCGGCACCGGGGAGCTGTTTTTT.

V is TRBV6-1 and J is TRBJ1-5, with D possibly being TRBD1 (5 bases). Trimming pared 4 bases from V and 5 bases from J, leaving 18 bases between. The CDR3 runs to 16 residues. The germline V gene encodes CDR1 MNHNS and CDR2 SASEGT. CDR3 in DNA: TGTGCCAGCAGTGGCGTATTGGGGCAAAGGGATCAGCCCCAGCATTTT. It codes for CASSGVLGQRDQPQHF.

The genes are TRBV21-1 and TRBJ1-5; whether TRBD1, the table's D call, matches the DNA was not checked. TRBV21-1 is tagged as a pseudogene. The length of the CDR3 is 18 residues. DNA of the CDR3: TGTGCCAGCAGCAAGTCAGGGTTGGTGGAAGTAGTCAAAGTAGCCCAGCATTTT. Protein product: CASSKSGLVEVVKVAQHF.

The chain has TRBV9 and TRBJ2-2, with D possibly TRBD2 on 6 matching bases. This CDR3 has 15 residues. Germline values: CDR1 SGDLS, CDR2 YYNGEE. Trimming shortened V by 0 bases and J by 4 bases, and 10 bases separated the two germline ends. The CDR3 DNA reads as TGTGCCAGCAGCGTAGGGCAGGGAGGCACCGGGGAGCTGTTTTTT. Protein sequence: CASSVGQGGTGELFF.

The table lists this clone with a few counts. The J gene is TRBJ1-2, the V gene TRBV7-9; D is possibly TRBD1 (6 bases). This CDR3 comprises 14 residues. The germline CDR1 and CDR2 sequences are SEHNR and FQNEAQ (reference sequence). The V end lost 5 bases, the J end lost 4 bases, and 14 bases lay between the germline ends. The CDR3 nucleotides read TGTGCCAGCAGCACATCAGGGGTGATCTATGGCTACACCTTC. Translated, it gives CASSTSGVIYGYTF.

The gene calls are TRBV9 and TRBJ2-1; no definite D call. The V gene's germline CDR1 is SGDLS and CDR2 YYNGEE. Between the trimmed V and J ends, which lost 0 bases and 0 bases, there was a span of 7 bases. The length of the CDR3 is 15 residues. The CDR3 is CASSVASLSYNEQFF. The CDR3 region has the DNA TGTGCCAGCAGCGTAGCTTCCCTCTCCTACAATGAGCAGTTCTTC. Complete variable domain (other parts from reference TRBV9 and TRBJ2-1): DSGVTQTPKHLITATGQRVTLRCSPRSGDLSVYWYQQSLDQGLQFLIQYYNGEERAKGNILERFSAQQFPDLHSELNLSSLELGDSALYFCASSVASLSYNEQFFGPGTRLTVL.

There are a few counts of this clone. This sequence joins TRBV4-3 and TRBJ1-6; 7 bases map to TRBD1. The germline V gene encodes CDR1 LGHNA and CDR2 YSLEER. Trimming cost V 0 bases and J 11 bases; bases outside gene matches: 10. CDR3 length equals 16 residues. This CDR3 reads CASSQDRTGRGAPLHF. CDR3 DNA sequence: TGCGCCAGCAGCCAAGATCGGACAGGCCGTGGGGCACCCCTCCACTTT.

The rearrangement uses TRBV5-5 and TRBJ1-1; 10 bases are a match to TRBD1. The CDR3 sequence is 15 residues long. The V gene end was trimmed by 0 bases and the J gene end by 5 bases; junction bases not matched to a gene: 4. Per the germline V gene, CDR1 is SGHKS and CDR2 is YYEKEE (reference sequence). This chain's CDR3 is CASSLEPGQGTEAFF. Written as DNA, the CDR3 is TGTGCCAGCAGCTTGGAGCCGGGACAGGGGACTGAAGCTTTCTTT.

Remarks on this clone: Different DNA sequences within this sample yield the same CDR3. CDR3 nucleotides: TGCGCCAGCAGCCAAGGGTTTATACGGGAGGGTGGGGAGCTGTTTTTT. It translates to CASSQGFIREGGELFF. The chain is built from TRBV4-1 and TRBJ2-2; 8 bases line up with TRBD2. This CDR3 has 16 amino acids. J was trimmed by 8 bases and V by 1 base; bases with no gene match: 9. Germline V gene lookup returns CDR1 MGHRA and CDR2 YSYEKL.

The chain combines TRBV29-1 with TRBJ1-4; 11 bases map to TRBD1. Germline trimming cut 7 bases from V and 7 bases from J; bases unmatched to any gene: 11. CDR1 is SQVTM, CDR2 ANQGSEA, per germline. The CDR3 has 15 residues. CDR3: CSATISGTGGEKLFF. The CDR3 DNA reads TGCAGCGCCACCATTTCCGGGACAGGGGGTGAAAAACTGTTTTTT.

The chain's CDR3 is CASTRQGAQVYGYTF. Written as DNA, the CDR3 is TGTGCCAGCACCAGACAGGGGGCCCAGGTCTATGGCTACACCTTC. The chain combines TRBV7-3 with TRBJ1-2; TRBD1 matches at 10 bases. Germline assignment: CDR1 SGHTA and CDR2 FQGTGA. J lost 4 bases, V lost 7 bases, and 9 bases had no gene match. This CDR3 has 15 residues.

The chain is built from TRBV19 and TRBJ2-7, with D possibly matching TRBD1 (5 bases). V gave up 3 bases and J gave up 6 bases, with 18 bases separating them. Germline CDR1 is LNHDA and CDR2 is SQIVND (reference sequence). This CDR3 contains 15 residues. The CDR3 DNA follows: TGTGCCAGTAGTATCCAGCCTGCGTCAGGGTTCGAGCAGTACTTC. This translates into CASSIQPASGFEQYF.

The V gene is TRBV11-3, the J gene TRBJ2-3, with a weak D call TRBD2 (6 bases). Germline loops: CDR1 SGHNT, CDR2 YENEEA. This CDR3 is 15 amino acids long. Trimming stripped 1 base from V and 6 bases from J, with 14 bases between. The CDR3 here is CASSLGGDAGDTQYF. The DNA of the CDR3 is TGTGCCAGCAGCTTAGGAGGGGACGCGGGGGATACGCAGTATTTT.

The chain employs TRBV5-1 and TRBJ2-1; TRBD1 agrees at 9 bases. This CDR3 is 15 amino acids long. Germline V CDR1 and CDR2: SGHRS, YFSETQ. Unmatched junction bases numbered 14, after V lost 3 bases and J lost 13 bases. For the CDR3, the DNA is TGCGCCAGCAGCTGGGGGACCGGGACAGGGAATTTCCAGTTCTTC. It encodes CASSWGTGTGNFQFF.

The rearrangement links TRBV6-1 to TRBJ2-7; D gene ambiguous. Between the trimmed V and J ends, which lost 2 bases and 6 bases, there was a span of 8 bases. Germline CDR1 and CDR2: MNHNS and SASEGT. This CDR3 spans 12 amino acids. CDR3 protein: CASSEWPSEQYF. CDR3 sequence (DNA): TGTGCCAGCAGTGAATGGCCCTCCGAGCAGTACTTC.

This clone was found once. The rearrangement links TRBV6-1 to TRBJ2-2, with 11 bases fitting TRBD2. Trimming cost V 1 base and J 3 bases; bases outside gene matches: 7. CDR3 length: 18 amino acids. The germline gives CDR1 MNHNS, CDR2 SASEGT. The CDR3 spells CASSEVLAGGPDTGELFF. In nucleotides, the CDR3 is TGTGCCAGCAGTGAAGTATTAGCGGGAGGGCCGGACACCGGGGAGCTGTTTTTT.

The chain is built from TRBV5-8 and TRBJ1-1; D uncertain. Trimming shortened V by 4 bases and J by 3 bases, and 7 bases separated the two germline ends. The CDR3 is made up of 12 amino acids. The germline CDR1 and CDR2 sequences are SGHTS and YDEGEE. CDR3 in DNA: TGTGCCAGCAGCCTACAGTACACTGAAGCTTTCTTT. This gives the protein CASSLQYTEAFF.

Regarding this clone: The same CDR3 can be traced to other DNA sequences in this sample. CDR3 loop: CASSQTIGQGSYEQYF. The CDR3 nucleotides read TGCGCCAGCAGCCAGACGATCGGACAGGGCTCCTACGAGCAGTACTTC. The chain links TRBV4-1 to TRBJ2-7; 8 bases agree with TRBD1. The V gene's germline CDR1 is MGHRA and CDR2 YSYEKL. The trim removed 3 bases at V and 0 bases at J, leaving 7 bases unmatched. The CDR3 consists of 16 residues.

This rearrangement joins TRBV7-2 to TRBJ2-5; 8 bases are a match to TRBD1. The end of the DNA aligns better with TRBJ2-7, so the J call may be wrong. The CDR3 spans 13 residues. Per the germline V gene, CDR1 is SGHTA and CDR2 is FQGNSA. CDR3 protein: CASSDRGLNEQYF. DNA of the CDR3: TGTGCCAGCAGCGACAGGGGTTTAAACGAGCAGTACTTC.

V gene TRBV6-6 combines with J gene TRBJ2-5; TRBD1 aligns across 9 bases. The germline gives CDR1 MNHNY, CDR2 SVGAGI (reference sequence). With 4 bases clipped from V and 5 bases from J, the junction kept 8 bases outside the gene matches. The CDR3 length is 15 residues. This CDR3 is CASSWSRDRAETQYF. The CDR3 region has the DNA TGTGCCAGCAGTTGGTCCCGGGACAGGGCGGAGACCCAGTACTTC.